A selection of T cell receptor beta chains follows, all from one sample in a study of blood T cell repertoires in COVID-19. Clones were read by immunoSEQ multiplex PCR, and TCRdb kept only the in-frame ones, dropping some. The profile shows some 110,000 clones, 80% to 90% of them singletons. Sequences were obtained from peripheral blood. The receptors derive from a woman in her 70s with acute or convalescent COVID-19. Each CDR3 is given without its conserved first and last residue.

TRBV5-6,14,TRBJ2-5,ASSSDFRDRDETQY
TRBV30,13,TRBJ1-5,AWSTDRLGNQPQH
TRBV12-3/TRBV12-4,10,TRBJ1-6,ASSGWRSPLH
TRBV4-3,16,TRBJ2-1,ASSQDTPDRGRGNEQF
TRBV9,13,TRBJ1-1,ASTVDDTFNTEAF
TRBV12-3/TRBV12-4,11,TRBJ2-5,ASSSDRVEDQY
TRBV2,11,TRBJ1-2,ASRGAGLYGYT
TRBV9,13,TRBJ1-2,ASSVGSGGNYGYT
TRBV5-1,9,TRBJ2-7,ASSRAYEQY
TRBV6-5,12,TRBJ2-7,ASSRGTGGHEQY
TRBV6-5,13,TRBJ1-3,ASSYSGHLGNTIY
TRBV6-2/TRBV6-3,10,TRBJ1-2,ASSDRIYGYT
TRBV28,14,TRBJ2-1,ASSFIRGLNNNEQF
TRBV19,13,TRBJ2-1,ASSRTGEPYNEQF
TRBV7-9,11,TRBJ1-2,ASSQGQGILYT
TRBV5-1,11,TRBJ2-5,ASAGGPQETQY
TRBV13,12,TRBJ2-7,ASSTRDNKYEQY
TRBV5-1,12,TRBJ2-5,ASSLTGGIETQY
TRBV19,13,TRBJ2-1,ASSMGGRVYNEQF